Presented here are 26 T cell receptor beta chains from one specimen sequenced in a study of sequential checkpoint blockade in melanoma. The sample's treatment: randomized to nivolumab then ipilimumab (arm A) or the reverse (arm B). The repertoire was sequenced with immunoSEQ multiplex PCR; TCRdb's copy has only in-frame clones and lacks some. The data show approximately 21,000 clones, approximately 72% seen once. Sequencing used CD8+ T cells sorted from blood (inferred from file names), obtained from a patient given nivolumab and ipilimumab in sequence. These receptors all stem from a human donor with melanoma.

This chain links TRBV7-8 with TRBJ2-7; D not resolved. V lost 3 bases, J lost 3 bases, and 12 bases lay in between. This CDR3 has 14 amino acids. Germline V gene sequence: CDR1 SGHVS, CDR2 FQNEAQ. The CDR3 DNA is TGTGCCAGCAGCTTTGGGCCTGAACTCTACGAGCAGTACTTC. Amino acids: CASSFGPELYEQYF. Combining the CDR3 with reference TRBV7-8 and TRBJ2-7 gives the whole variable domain GAGVSQSPRYKVAKRGQDVALRCDPISGHVSLFWYQQALGQGPEFLTYFQNEAQLDKSGLPSDRFFAERPEGSVSTLKIQRTQQEDSAVYLCASSFGPELYEQYFGPGTRLTVT.

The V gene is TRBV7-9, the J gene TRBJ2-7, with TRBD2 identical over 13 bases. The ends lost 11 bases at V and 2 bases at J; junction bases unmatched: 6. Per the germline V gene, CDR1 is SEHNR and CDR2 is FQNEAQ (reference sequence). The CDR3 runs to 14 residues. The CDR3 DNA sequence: TGTGCCTTGGGGGGACTAGCGGGAACCTACGAGCAGTACTTC. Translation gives CALGGLAGTYEQYF.

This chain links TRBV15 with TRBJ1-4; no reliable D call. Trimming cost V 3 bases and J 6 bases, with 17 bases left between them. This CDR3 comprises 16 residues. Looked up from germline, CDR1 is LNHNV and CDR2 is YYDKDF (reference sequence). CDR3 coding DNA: TGTGCCACCAGCAGGACCTCCGGCCGGGTGGATGAAAAACTGTTTTTT. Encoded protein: CATSRTSGRVDEKLFF. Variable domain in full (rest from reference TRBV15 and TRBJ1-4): DAMVIQNPRYQVTQFGKPVTLSCSQTLNHNVMYWYQQKSSQAPKLLFHYYDKDFNNEADTPDNFQSRRPNTSFCFLDIRSPGLGDTAMYLCATSRTSGRVDEKLFFGSGTQLSVL.

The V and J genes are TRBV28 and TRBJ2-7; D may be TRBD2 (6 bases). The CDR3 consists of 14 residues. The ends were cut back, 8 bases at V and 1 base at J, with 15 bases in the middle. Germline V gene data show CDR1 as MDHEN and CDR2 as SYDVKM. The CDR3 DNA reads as TGTGCCAGCGTAGGGCGGGGACGATCCTACGAGCAGTACTTC. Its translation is CASVGRGRSYEQYF.

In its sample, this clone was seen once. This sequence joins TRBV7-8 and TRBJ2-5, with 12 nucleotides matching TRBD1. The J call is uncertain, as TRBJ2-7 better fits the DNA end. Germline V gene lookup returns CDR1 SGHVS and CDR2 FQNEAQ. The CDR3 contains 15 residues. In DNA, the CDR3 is TGTGCCAGCAGCGGGACAGGGGGCGACTCCTACGAGCAGTACTTC. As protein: CASSGTGGDSYEQYF.

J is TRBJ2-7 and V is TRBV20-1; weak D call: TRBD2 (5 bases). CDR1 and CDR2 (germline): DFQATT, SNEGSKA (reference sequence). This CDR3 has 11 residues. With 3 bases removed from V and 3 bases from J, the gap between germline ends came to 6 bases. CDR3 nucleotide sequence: TGCAGTGCTAGGGGGAGCTACGAGCAGTACTTC. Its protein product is CSARGSYEQYF.

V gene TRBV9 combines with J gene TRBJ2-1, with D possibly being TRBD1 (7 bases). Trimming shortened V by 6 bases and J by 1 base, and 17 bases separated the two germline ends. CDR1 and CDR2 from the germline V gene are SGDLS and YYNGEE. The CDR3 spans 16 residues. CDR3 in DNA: TGTGCCAGCACCCCTCGGGAGACAGGGTCCTACAATGAGCAGTTCTTC. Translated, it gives CASTPRETGSYNEQFF.

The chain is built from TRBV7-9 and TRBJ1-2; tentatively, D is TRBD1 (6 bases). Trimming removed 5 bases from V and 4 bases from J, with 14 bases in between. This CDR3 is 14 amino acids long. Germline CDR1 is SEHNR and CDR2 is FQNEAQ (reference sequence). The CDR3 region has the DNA TGTGCCAGCAGCCGGGCGGGGGGCGGCTATGGCTACACCTTC. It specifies CASSRAGGGYGYTF.

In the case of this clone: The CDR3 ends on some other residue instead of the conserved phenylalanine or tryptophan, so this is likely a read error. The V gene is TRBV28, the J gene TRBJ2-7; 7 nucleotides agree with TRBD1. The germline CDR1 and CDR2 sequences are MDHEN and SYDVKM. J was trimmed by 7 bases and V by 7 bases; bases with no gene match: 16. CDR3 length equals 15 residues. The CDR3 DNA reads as TGTGCCAGCACTCCGACAGGGCCTTCTCCTCGGGAGCAGTACCTC. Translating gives CASTPTGPSPREQYL.

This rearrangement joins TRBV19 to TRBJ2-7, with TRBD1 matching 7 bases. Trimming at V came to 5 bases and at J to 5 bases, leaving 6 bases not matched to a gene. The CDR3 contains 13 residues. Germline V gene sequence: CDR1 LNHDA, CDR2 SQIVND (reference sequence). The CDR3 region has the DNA TGTGCCAGTAGTGAAAGACAGGGAGACGAGCAGTACTTC. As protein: CASSERQGDEQYF.

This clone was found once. CDR3 sequence (DNA): TGCGCCAGCAGCTTGGCCAGGGCGGACGAGCAGTACTTC. Protein sequence: CASSLARADEQYF. The chain has TRBV5-1 and TRBJ2-7, with D maybe TRBD1 (5 bases). V shed 0 bases and J shed 5 bases, with 9 bases lying between them. The CDR3 loop spans 13 amino acids. CDR1 SGHRS and CDR2 YFSETQ come from the germline V gene. Combining the CDR3 with reference TRBV5-1 and TRBJ2-7 gives the whole variable domain KAGVTQTPRYLIKTRGQQVTLSCSPISGHRSVSWYQQTPGQGLQFLFEYFSETQRNKGNFPGRFSGRQFSNSRSEMNVSTLELGDSALYLCASSLARADEQYFGPGTRLTVT.

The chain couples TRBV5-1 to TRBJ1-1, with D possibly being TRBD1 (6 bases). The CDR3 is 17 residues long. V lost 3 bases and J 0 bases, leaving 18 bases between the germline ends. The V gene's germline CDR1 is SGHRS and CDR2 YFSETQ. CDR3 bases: TGCGCCAGCAGCTGGGGCTCAGGGGAGTCGATGAACACTGAAGCTTTCTTT. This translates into CASSWGSGESMNTEAFF.

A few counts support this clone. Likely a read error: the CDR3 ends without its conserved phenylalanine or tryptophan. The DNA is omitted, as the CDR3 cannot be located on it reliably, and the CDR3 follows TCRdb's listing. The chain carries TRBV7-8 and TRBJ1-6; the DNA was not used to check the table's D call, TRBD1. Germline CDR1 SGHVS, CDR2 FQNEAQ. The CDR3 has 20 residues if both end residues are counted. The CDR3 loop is CASSLRPIYQESSYNSPLRS.

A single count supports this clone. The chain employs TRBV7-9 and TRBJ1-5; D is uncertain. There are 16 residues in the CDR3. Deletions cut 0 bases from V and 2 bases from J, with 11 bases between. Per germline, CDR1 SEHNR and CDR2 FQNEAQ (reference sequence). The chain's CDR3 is CASSLAFGDGNQPQHF. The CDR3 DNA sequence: TGTGCCAGCAGCTTAGCGTTCGGGGATGGCAATCAGCCCCAGCATTTT.

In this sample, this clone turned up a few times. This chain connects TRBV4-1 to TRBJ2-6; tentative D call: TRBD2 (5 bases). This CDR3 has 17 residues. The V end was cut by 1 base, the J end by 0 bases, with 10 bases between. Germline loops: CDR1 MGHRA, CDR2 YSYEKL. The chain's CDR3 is CASSQGSGDSGANVLTF. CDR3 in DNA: TGCGCCAGCAGCCAAGGAAGCGGTGACTCTGGGGCCAACGTCCTGACTTTC.

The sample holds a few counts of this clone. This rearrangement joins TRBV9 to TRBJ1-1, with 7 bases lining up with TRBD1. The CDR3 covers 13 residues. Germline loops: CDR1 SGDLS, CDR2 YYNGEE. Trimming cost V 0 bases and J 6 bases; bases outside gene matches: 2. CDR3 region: CASSVGGTAEAFF. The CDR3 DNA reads TGTGCCAGCAGCGTAGGTGGGACAGCTGAAGCTTTCTTT.

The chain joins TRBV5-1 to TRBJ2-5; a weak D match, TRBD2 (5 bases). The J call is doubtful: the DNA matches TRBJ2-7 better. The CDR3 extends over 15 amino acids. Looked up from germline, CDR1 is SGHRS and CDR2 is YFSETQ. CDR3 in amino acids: CASSLARGTIHEQYF. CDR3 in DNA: TGCGCCAGCAGCTTGGCCCGGGGTACGATCCACGAGCAGTACTTC.

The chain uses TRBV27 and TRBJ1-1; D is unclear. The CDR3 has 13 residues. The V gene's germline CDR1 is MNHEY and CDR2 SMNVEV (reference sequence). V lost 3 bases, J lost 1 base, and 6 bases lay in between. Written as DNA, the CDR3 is TGTGCCAGCAGTTTCTCGAGGAACACTGAAGCTTTCTTT. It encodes CASSFSRNTEAFF.

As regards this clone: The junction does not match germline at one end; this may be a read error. Written as DNA, the CDR3 is TGTGCTAGCAGAGAAGTGGGACAGGCCTACGAGCAGTACTTC. Translation gives CASREVGQAYEQYF. The V call is TRBV7-7, the J call TRBJ2-7, with 8 nucleotides matching TRBD1. CDR1 is SSHAT and CDR2 is FNYEAQ in the germline V gene (reference sequence). The CDR3 sequence is 14 residues long.

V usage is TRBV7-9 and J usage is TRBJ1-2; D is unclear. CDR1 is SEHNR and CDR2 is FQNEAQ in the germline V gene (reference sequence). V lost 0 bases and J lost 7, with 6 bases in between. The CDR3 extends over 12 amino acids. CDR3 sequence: CASSLAVGGYTF. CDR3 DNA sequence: TGTGCCAGCAGCTTAGCGGTCGGTGGCTACACCTTC. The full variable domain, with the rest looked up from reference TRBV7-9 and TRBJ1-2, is DTGVSQNPRHKITKRGQNVTFRCDPISEHNRLYWYRQTLGQGPEFLTYFQNEAQLEKSRLLSDRFSAERPKGSFSTLEIQRTEQGDSAMYLCASSLAVGGYTFGSGTRLTVV.

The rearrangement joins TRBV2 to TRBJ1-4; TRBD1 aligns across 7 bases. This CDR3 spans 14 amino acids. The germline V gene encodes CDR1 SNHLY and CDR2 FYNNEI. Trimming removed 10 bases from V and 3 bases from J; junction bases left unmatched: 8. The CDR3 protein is CANGGQNANEKLFF. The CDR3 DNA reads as TGTGCCAACGGGGGACAGAATGCTAATGAAAAACTGTTTTTT.

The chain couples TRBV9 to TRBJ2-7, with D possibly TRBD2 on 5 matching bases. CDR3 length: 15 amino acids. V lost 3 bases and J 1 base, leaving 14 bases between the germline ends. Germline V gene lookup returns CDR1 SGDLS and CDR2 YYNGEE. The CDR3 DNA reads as TGTGCCAGCAGCGAAGGGCTAGCAACGTCCTACGAGCAGTACTTC. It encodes CASSEGLATSYEQYF.

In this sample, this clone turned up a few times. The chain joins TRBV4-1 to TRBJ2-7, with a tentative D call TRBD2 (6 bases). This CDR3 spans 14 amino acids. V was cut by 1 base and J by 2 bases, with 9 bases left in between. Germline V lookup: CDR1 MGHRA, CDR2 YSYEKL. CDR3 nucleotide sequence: TGCGCCAGCAGCCAAGCGGCGGGGCCCTACGAGCAGTACTTC. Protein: CASSQAAGPYEQYF.

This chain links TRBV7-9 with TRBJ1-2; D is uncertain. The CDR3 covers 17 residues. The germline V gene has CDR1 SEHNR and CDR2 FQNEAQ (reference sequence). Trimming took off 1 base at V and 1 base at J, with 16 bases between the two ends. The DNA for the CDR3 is TGTGCCAGCAGCTTAGTAGCCGCGGCCGAAAATAACTATGGCTACACCTTC. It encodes CASSLVAAAENNYGYTF.

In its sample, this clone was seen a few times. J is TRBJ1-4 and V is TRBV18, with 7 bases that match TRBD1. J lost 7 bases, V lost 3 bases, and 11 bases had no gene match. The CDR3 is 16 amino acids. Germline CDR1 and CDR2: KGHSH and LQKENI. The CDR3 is CASSPNRQGGSEKLFF. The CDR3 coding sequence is TGTGCCAGCTCACCCAACCGACAGGGCGGTAGTGAAAAACTGTTTTTT.

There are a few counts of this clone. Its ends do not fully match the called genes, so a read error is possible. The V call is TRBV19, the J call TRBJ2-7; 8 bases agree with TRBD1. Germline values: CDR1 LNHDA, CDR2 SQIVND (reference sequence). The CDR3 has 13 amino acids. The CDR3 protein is CASSLDRGDEQYF. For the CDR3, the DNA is TGTGCCAGTAGTTTAGACAGGGGCGACGAGCAGTACTTC.